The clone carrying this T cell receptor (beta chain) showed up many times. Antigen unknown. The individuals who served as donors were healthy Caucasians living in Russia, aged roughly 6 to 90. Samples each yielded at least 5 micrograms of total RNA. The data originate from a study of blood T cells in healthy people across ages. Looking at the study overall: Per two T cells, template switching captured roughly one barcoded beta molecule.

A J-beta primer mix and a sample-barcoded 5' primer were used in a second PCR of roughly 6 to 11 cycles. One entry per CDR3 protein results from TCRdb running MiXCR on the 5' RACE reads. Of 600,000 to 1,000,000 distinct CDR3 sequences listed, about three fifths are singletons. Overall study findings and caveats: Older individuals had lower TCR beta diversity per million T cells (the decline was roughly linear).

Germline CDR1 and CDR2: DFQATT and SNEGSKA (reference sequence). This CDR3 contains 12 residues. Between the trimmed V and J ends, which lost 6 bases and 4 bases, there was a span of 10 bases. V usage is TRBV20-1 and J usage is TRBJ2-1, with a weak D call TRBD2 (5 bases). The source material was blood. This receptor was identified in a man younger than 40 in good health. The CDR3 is CSALAGYNEQFF. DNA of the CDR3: TGCAGTGCCCTGGCGGGTTACAATGAGCAGTTCTTC.